What follows are 30 T cell receptor beta chains derived from one specimen sequenced in a study of cytotoxic CD8 clonotypes in ibrutinib-treated CLL. The repertoire was sequenced with immunoSEQ multiplex PCR; TCRdb's copy has only in-frame clones and lacks some. Of more than 200,000 clones in the sample, 70% were seen once. Sample: PBMCs, taken after 24 months of ibrutinib treatment. These receptors were obtained from a human donor with chronic lymphocytic leukemia.

The chain is built from TRBV2 and TRBJ1-2; 7 nucleotides align to TRBD1. Germline V gene data show CDR1 as SNHLY and CDR2 as FYNNEI. Trimming took 2 bases from V and 6 from J; bases not matched to a gene: 3. The CDR3 is made up of 13 amino acids. The CDR3 protein is CASSEQGGDGYTF. DNA of the CDR3: TGTGCCAGCAGTGAACAGGGGGGCGATGGCTACACCTTC.

This chain connects TRBV2 to TRBJ2-2, with a tentative D call TRBD1 (5 bases). This CDR3 spans 13 amino acids. Germline V gene lookup returns CDR1 SNHLY and CDR2 FYNNEI. V dropped 7 bases and J dropped 9 bases, with 15 bases sitting between them. For the CDR3, the DNA is TGTGCCAGCACCACGGCAGGGAACCGGGAGCTGTTTTTT. It is translated as CASTTAGNRELFF.

The rearrangement uses TRBV7-3 and TRBJ2-1, with 8 bases that match TRBD1. Trimming removed 3 bases from V and 6 bases from J; junction bases left unmatched: 7. Germline V gene sequence: CDR1 SGHTA, CDR2 FQGTGA. The CDR3 spans 15 residues. CDR3 protein: CASSFQPGGSNEQFF. CDR3 coding DNA: TGTGCCAGCAGCTTTCAACCAGGGGGCAGCAATGAGCAGTTCTTC.

The CDR3, as DNA: TGTGCCTGGAGTTGGGGGGGCGATGAAAAACTGTTTTTT. Translation: CAWSWGGDEKLFF. The chain recombines TRBV30 with TRBJ1-4; maybe TRBD1 (6 bases). The CDR3 totals 13 residues. V gave up 2 bases and J gave up 6 bases, with 10 bases separating them. Looked up from germline, CDR1 is GTSNPN and CDR2 is SVGIG (reference sequence).

This clone was picked up a small number of times. The V gene is TRBV30, the J gene TRBJ1-2; 11 positions match TRBD1. Germline-derived CDR1 and CDR2 are GTSNPN and SVGIG (reference sequence). The junction had 7 bases not matched to a gene; V was cut back by 3 bases and J by 7 bases. There are 14 residues in the CDR3. The CDR3 DNA sequence: TGTGCCTGGAGGCCGGGACAGGGGGATCCTGGCTACACCTTC. This gives the protein CAWRPGQGDPGYTF.

This clone was counted once. J is TRBJ1-4 and V is TRBV7-2; D gene ambiguous. The CDR3 contains 15 residues. V was shortened by 1 base and J by 4 bases, with 10 bases between the two germline ends. Germline V gene sequence: CDR1 SGHTA, CDR2 FQGNSA. The CDR3 protein is CASSLVLGSNEKLFF. DNA for the CDR3: TGTGCCAGCAGCTTAGTCTTGGGAAGTAATGAAAAACTGTTTTTT.

This rearrangement joins TRBV7-9 to TRBJ2-3; D gene unclear. The CDR3 is 14 residues long. The germline V gene has CDR1 SEHNR and CDR2 FQNEAQ (reference sequence). Trimming removed 3 bases from V and 1 base from J, with 8 bases in between. CDR3 bases: TGTGCCAGCAGCTTGTTGCAGCGCACAGATACGCAGTATTTT. The encoded protein is CASSLLQRTDTQYF.

The chain recombines TRBV7-9 with TRBJ2-1; 9 bases fit TRBD2. Per the germline V gene, CDR1 is SEHNR and CDR2 is FQNEAQ (reference sequence). V shed 7 bases, J shed 4 bases, and the junction held 8 bases outside the gene matches. This CDR3 comprises 15 residues. The CDR3: CASTMTSGLYNEQFF. The CDR3 coding sequence is TGTGCCAGCACTATGACTAGCGGACTTTACAATGAGCAGTTCTTC.

The V and J genes are TRBV2 and TRBJ2-5; no reliable D call. The V end was cut by 3 bases, the J end by 2 bases, with 7 bases between. Germline values: CDR1 SNHLY, CDR2 FYNNEI. This CDR3 has 13 amino acids. The CDR3, as DNA: TGTGCCAGCAGTGAGGAGAGACAAGAGACCCAGTACTTC. Encoded protein: CASSEERQETQYF.

This clone turned up a few times. The J gene is TRBJ1-2, the V gene TRBV6-5, with D tentatively TRBD1 (6 bases). This CDR3 is 15 amino acids long. The V and J ends lost 6 bases and 3 bases respectively, with 17 bases between them. The germline V gene encodes CDR1 MNHEY and CDR2 SVGAGI. The CDR3, as DNA: TGTGCCAGCAGAGGGAATAGGGGGACGGACTATGGCTACACCTTC. It is translated as CASRGNRGTDYGYTF.

This clone was recorded only once. The chain is built from TRBV4-3 and TRBJ2-1; perhaps TRBD1 as D (8 bases). Germline assignment: CDR1 LGHNA and CDR2 YSLEER. CDR3 size: 16 residues. V gave up 0 bases and J gave up 7 bases, with 16 bases separating them. The DNA for the CDR3 is TGCGCCAGCAGCCAAGATCCACAGGGGGGGTATAATGAGCAGTTCTTC. Its protein is CASSQDPQGGYNEQFF.

This clone showed up just once. The chain recombines TRBV6-5 with TRBJ1-1; D ambiguous. Trimming removed 4 bases from V and 1 base from J, with 13 bases in between. CDR3 length: 15 amino acids. The germline V gene has CDR1 MNHEY and CDR2 SVGAGI. In DNA, the CDR3 is TGTGCCAGCAGTTGGGCGGCGTACACGAACACTGAAGCTTTCTTT. Amino acid sequence: CASSWAAYTNTEAFF.

V gene TRBV27 combines with J gene TRBJ1-1, with D perhaps TRBD1 (5 bases). The V gene's germline CDR1 is MNHEY and CDR2 SMNVEV (reference sequence). The V and J ends lost 6 bases and 0 bases respectively, with 8 bases between them. There are 13 residues in the CDR3. The CDR3 region is CASRGVVNTEAFF. In DNA form, the CDR3 reads TGTGCCAGCAGAGGGGTAGTGAACACTGAAGCTTTCTTT.

This clone showed up just a few times. For the CDR3, the DNA is TGTGCCAGCAGTATGAGAAGGGGCACAGATACGCAGTATTTT. It yields the protein CASSMRRGTDTQYF. This rearrangement joins TRBV27 to TRBJ2-3; D not certain. Germline V CDR1 and CDR2: MNHEY, SMNVEV (reference sequence). V was cut by 5 bases and J by 1 base, with 10 bases left in between. The length of the CDR3 is 14 residues.

This clone was found a few times. The same CDR3 can be traced to other DNA sequences in this sample. This rearrangement joins TRBV30 to TRBJ1-5; D not certain. There are 13 residues in the CDR3. Germline V gene lookup returns CDR1 GTSNPN and CDR2 SVGIG (reference sequence). V dropped 0 bases and J dropped 1 base, with 4 bases sitting between them. The CDR3 is CAWSVQSNQPQHF. The CDR3 DNA reads TGTGCCTGGAGTGTCCAAAGCAATCAGCCCCAGCATTTT.

The chain uses TRBV6-5 and TRBJ2-7; possibly TRBD2 for D (6 bases). Trimming stripped 1 base from V and 4 bases from J, with 8 bases between. Germline CDR1 and CDR2: MNHEY and SVGAGI. The CDR3 consists of 13 residues. CDR3 residues: CASSYYRGYEQYF. In DNA, the CDR3 is TGTGCCAGCAGTTACTACCGGGGGTACGAGCAGTACTTC.

This clone was found a few times. The DNA of the CDR3 is TGTGCCATCACCCTCGAAGCGGGGGACACCGGGGAGCTGTTTTTT. Translated, it gives CAITLEAGDTGELFF. The rearrangement joins TRBV10-3 to TRBJ2-2; 8 positions agree with TRBD2. CDR1 ENHRY and CDR2 SYGVKD come from the germline V gene. The CDR3 runs 15 residues. J lost 3 bases, V lost 7 bases, and 7 bases had no gene match.

The chain is built from TRBV19 and TRBJ1-2, with 7 bases fitting TRBD1. This CDR3 region has 15 residues. J gave up 4 bases and V 3 bases, and 8 bases lay outside the gene matches. Germline V gene sequence: CDR1 LNHDA, CDR2 SQIVND (reference sequence). The CDR3 sequence: CASSIDAGQSYGYTF. CDR3 DNA: TGTGCCAGTAGTATTGACGCGGGACAGTCCTATGGCTACACCTTC.

V is TRBV27 and J is TRBJ1-6, with no clear D. This CDR3 is built from 15 residues. Trimming removed 4 bases at V and 7 bases at J, with 14 bases between. Germline CDR1 and CDR2: MNHEY and SMNVEV (reference sequence). CDR3 loop: CASSSTPRENSPLHF. The CDR3 DNA sequence: TGTGCCAGCAGTTCAACACCAAGGGAGAATTCACCCCTCCACTTT.

The chain employs TRBV11-2 and TRBJ2-1, with D unresolved. The CDR3 loop spans 14 amino acids. Germline-derived CDR1 and CDR2 are SGHAT and FQNNGV. Trimming took 0 bases from V and 8 from J, leaving 11 bases between them. DNA for the CDR3: TGTGCCAGCAGCTTAGATCAAGGGTTTCATGAGCAGTTCTTC. Protein sequence: CASSLDQGFHEQFF.

V and J are TRBV2 and TRBJ2-2; the D is unclear. CDR3 size: 12 residues. CDR1 SNHLY and CDR2 FYNNEI come from the germline V gene. CDR3: CACPMYTGELFF. The CDR3 bases are TGTGCTTGTCCGATGTACACCGGGGAGCTGTTTTTT.

This clone was recorded only once. The chain carries TRBV11-2 and TRBJ2-1; TRBD2 matches 10 bases. J gave up 2 bases and V 0 bases, and 7 bases lay outside the gene matches. The CDR3 has 18 residues. CDR1 is SGHAT, CDR2 FQNNGV, per germline. The CDR3 DNA sequence: TGTGCCAGCAGCTTAGAGCCTAGCGGGAGTACGGCCTACAATGAGCAGTTCTTC. Amino acids: CASSLEPSGSTAYNEQFF.

V gene TRBV12-5 combines with J gene TRBJ2-1; D is uncertain. From germline, CDR1 is LGHNT and CDR2 FRNRAP. Trimming pared 0 bases from V and 4 bases from J, leaving 1 base between. The CDR3 totals 12 residues. The CDR3 protein is CASGLVYNEQFF. The CDR3 DNA is TGTGCTAGTGGTTTGGTATACAATGAGCAGTTCTTC.

The rearrangement links TRBV19 to TRBJ2-7; D may be TRBD2 (6 bases). Germline V gene sequence: CDR1 LNHDA, CDR2 SQIVND (reference sequence). This CDR3 spans 12 amino acids. Trimming cost V 9 bases and J 6 bases, with 15 bases left between them. The CDR3 coding sequence is TGTGCCAGCTCCGGAGGGTTCTCCGAGCAGTACTTC. Translated: CASSGGFSEQYF.

The chain employs TRBV18 and TRBJ2-1; 7 nucleotides align to TRBD1. The germline gives CDR1 KGHSH, CDR2 LQKENI. Trimming took 3 bases from V and 5 from J; bases not matched to a gene: 4. This CDR3 is 14 amino acids long. The CDR3 spells CASSPRQGDNEQFF. The DNA of the CDR3 is TGTGCCAGCTCACCTCGGCAGGGGGACAATGAGCAGTTCTTC.

J is TRBJ2-7 and V is TRBV4-2, with 9 nucleotides matching TRBD2. This CDR3 contains 15 residues. Germline V gives CDR1 LGHNA, CDR2 YNFKEQ. The trim removed 3 bases at V and 2 bases at J, leaving 5 bases unmatched. The CDR3 bases are TGTGCCAGCAGCCATCGACTAGCGGAGGCCTACGAGCAGTACTTC. Its translation is CASSHRLAEAYEQYF.

V gene TRBV28 combines with J gene TRBJ1-1; 7 positions agree with TRBD1. V was clipped by 4 bases and J by 8 bases; unmatched bases: 4. Germline lookup yields CDR1 MDHEN and CDR2 SYDVKM. The CDR3 length is 12 residues. CDR3 residues: CASSSPGQEAFF. CDR3 nucleotides: TGTGCCAGCAGTTCCCCGGGACAGGAAGCTTTCTTT.

The chain recombines TRBV9 with TRBJ2-7, with TRBD1 as a possible D gene (6 bases). There are 13 residues in the CDR3. V was trimmed by 2 bases and J by 5 bases, leaving 11 bases between them. Germline V lookup: CDR1 SGDLS, CDR2 YYNGEE. CDR3 coding DNA: TGTGCCAGCAGCGTTACCTGGACAGACGAGCAGTACTTC. Its protein is CASSVTWTDEQYF.

The CDR3 is CASSLSFLRTDTQYF. For the CDR3, the DNA is TGTGCCAGCAGCTTAAGCTTTCTACGCACAGATACGCAGTATTTT. The chain carries TRBV7-3 and TRBJ2-3; D ambiguous. Germline CDR1 SGHTA, CDR2 FQGTGA. Trimming left V 1 base short and J 1 base short, with 9 bases between. This CDR3 is 15 amino acids long.

The genes are TRBV5-1 and TRBJ2-3, with TRBD2 as a possible D gene (5 bases). CDR3 length equals 15 residues. Trimming cost V 0 bases and J 2 bases, with 10 bases left between them. From germline, CDR1 is SGHRS and CDR2 YFSETQ. CDR3 amino acids: CASSLVWGATDTQYF. CDR3 sequence (DNA): TGCGCCAGCAGCTTGGTGTGGGGAGCCACAGATACGCAGTATTTT.